Each of the 9 T cell receptor beta chains below was sequenced from the same sample in a study of cytomegalovirus exposure and HLA in healthy donors. Primers: 60 Vbeta forward and 13 Jbeta reverse. TCRdb keeps only in-frame clones here, not all; method: immunoSEQ multiplex PCR. This table has around 110,000 clones, less than 80% appearing once. The sequencing sample was made of PBMCs. Every receptor here comes from a woman aged 40 to 55 in good health and CMV-seropositive.

This sequence joins TRBV4-3 and TRBJ1-2, with TRBD1 as a possible D gene (5 bases). Trimming cost V 0 bases and J 4 bases, with 9 bases left between them. Germline V gene lookup returns CDR1 LGHNA and CDR2 YSLEER. The CDR3 runs to 14 residues. The DNA of the CDR3 is TGCGCCAGCAGCCAAGATACAGGCAGCTATGGCTACACCTTC. It yields the protein CASSQDTGSYGYTF.

This chain uses TRBV2 with TRBJ2-7; D remains unclear. Trimming stripped 7 bases from V and 2 bases from J, with 18 bases between. Germline V gene data show CDR1 as SNHLY and CDR2 as FYNNEI. The CDR3 has 15 amino acids. The CDR3 region has the DNA TGTGCCAGCACCGCCGGTGTTCTCATTGCCTACGAGCAGTACTTC. Protein sequence: CASTAGVLIAYEQYF.

The chain uses TRBV15 and TRBJ2-1; 11 positions match TRBD2. CDR1 LNHNV and CDR2 YYDKDF come from the germline V gene (reference sequence). V shed 2 bases, J shed 6 bases, and the junction held 6 bases outside the gene matches. The CDR3 totals 16 residues. The DNA of the CDR3 is TGTGCCACCAGCAGATTCGGACTAGCGGGCCTCAATGAGCAGTTCTTC. Translation: CATSRFGLAGLNEQFF.

V usage is TRBV29-1 and J usage is TRBJ1-4; possible D gene TRBD1, 6 bases. The CDR3 has 11 amino acids. The germline V gene encodes CDR1 SQVTM and CDR2 ANQGSEA. V was trimmed by 7 bases and J by 15 bases, leaving 18 bases between them. This CDR3 reads CSARGGGSMFF. CDR3 sequence (DNA): TGCAGCGCTAGGGGAGGGGGATCTATGTTTTTT.

The V and J genes are TRBV28 and TRBJ1-2; tentatively, D is TRBD1 (5 bases). This CDR3 contains 14 residues. The germline gives CDR1 MDHEN, CDR2 SYDVKM. V dropped 3 bases and J dropped 1 base, with 9 bases sitting between them. The CDR3 loop reads CASSFAGLNYGYTF. CDR3 sequence (DNA): TGTGCCAGCAGTTTTGCAGGGCTTAACTATGGCTACACCTTC.

The chain has TRBV4-3 and TRBJ1-3, with a possible D match to TRBD1 (5 bases). Germline CDR1 is LGHNA and CDR2 is YSLEER. This CDR3 comprises 16 residues. V was cut by 6 bases and J by 0 bases, with 15 bases left in between. This CDR3 reads CASSRMATGSGNTIYF. In nucleotides, the CDR3 is TGCGCCAGCAGTCGCATGGCTACAGGCTCTGGAAACACCATATATTTT.

The rearrangement uses TRBV30 and TRBJ1-2; 11 bases line up with TRBD1. CDR3 length equals 16 residues. CDR1 is GTSNPN and CDR2 is SVGIG in the germline V gene (reference sequence). The V segment lost 1 base and the J segment 0 bases; nucleotides outside the gene matches: 4. The CDR3 loop is CAWSGGQGVPNYGYTF. In DNA form, the CDR3 reads TGTGCCTGGAGTGGGGGACAGGGGGTACCTAACTATGGCTACACCTTC.

This clone has a handful of counts. The chain uses TRBV5-4 and TRBJ2-7; possible D gene TRBD1, 6 bases. V lost 4 bases and J lost 8, with 13 bases in between. Germline V gene lookup returns CDR1 SGHNT and CDR2 YYREEE (reference sequence). The CDR3 is 12 amino acids. The CDR3 spells CASSQDSGKQYF. The DNA of the CDR3 is TGTGCCAGCAGCCAGGACAGCGGTAAGCAGTACTTC.

V and J are TRBV11-2 and TRBJ2-3; 7 bases are shared with TRBD2. Germline CDR1 reads SGHAT; CDR2 reads FQNNGV. V dropped 0 bases and J dropped 3; count of bases not matched to a gene: 3. This CDR3 region has 15 residues. In DNA form, the CDR3 reads TGTGCCAGCAGCTTAGAGGCGGGAGATACAGATACGCAGTATTTT. Protein: CASSLEAGDTDTQYF.